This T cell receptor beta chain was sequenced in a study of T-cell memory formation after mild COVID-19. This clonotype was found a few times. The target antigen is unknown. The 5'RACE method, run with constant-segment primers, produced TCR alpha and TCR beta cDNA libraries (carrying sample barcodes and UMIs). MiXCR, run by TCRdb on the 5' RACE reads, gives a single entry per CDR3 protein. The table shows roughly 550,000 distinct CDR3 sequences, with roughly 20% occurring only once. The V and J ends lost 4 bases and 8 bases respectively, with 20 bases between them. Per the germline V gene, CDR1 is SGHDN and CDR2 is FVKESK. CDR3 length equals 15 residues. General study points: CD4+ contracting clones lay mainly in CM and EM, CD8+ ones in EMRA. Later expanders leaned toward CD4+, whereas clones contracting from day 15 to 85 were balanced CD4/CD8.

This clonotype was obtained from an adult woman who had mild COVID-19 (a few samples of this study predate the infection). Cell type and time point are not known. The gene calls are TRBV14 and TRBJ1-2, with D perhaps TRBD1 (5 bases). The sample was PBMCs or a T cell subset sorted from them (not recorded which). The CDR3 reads CASSPHQSGLGGYTF. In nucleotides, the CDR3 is TGTGCCAGCAGCCCACACCAGTCAGGGTTGGGAGGCTACACCTTC.